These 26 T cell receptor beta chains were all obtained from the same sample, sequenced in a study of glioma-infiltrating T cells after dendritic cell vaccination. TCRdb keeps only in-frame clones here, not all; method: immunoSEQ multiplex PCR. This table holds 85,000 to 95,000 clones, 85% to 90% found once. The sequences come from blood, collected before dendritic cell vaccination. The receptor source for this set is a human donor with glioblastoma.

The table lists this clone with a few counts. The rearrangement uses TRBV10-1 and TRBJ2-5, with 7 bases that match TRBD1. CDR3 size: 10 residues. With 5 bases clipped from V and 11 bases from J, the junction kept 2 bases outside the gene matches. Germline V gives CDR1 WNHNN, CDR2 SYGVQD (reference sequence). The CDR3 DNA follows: TGCGCCAGCAGTCCGGGACAGCAGTACTTC. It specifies CASSPGQQYF.

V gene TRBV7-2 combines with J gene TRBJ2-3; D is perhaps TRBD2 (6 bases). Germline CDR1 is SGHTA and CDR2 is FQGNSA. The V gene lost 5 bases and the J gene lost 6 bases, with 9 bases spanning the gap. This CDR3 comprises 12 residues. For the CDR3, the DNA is TGTGCCAGCAGCCTAAGCGGGGATACGCAGTATTTT. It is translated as CASSLSGDTQYF.

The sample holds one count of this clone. CDR3 region: CASNPSGFSYNEQFF. The CDR3 DNA reads as TGTGCCAGCAATCCTAGCGGATTCTCCTACAATGAGCAGTTCTTC. V is TRBV27 and J is TRBJ2-1; 7 nucleotides agree with TRBD2. V lost 7 bases to trimming and J lost 0 bases; unmatched junction nucleotides: 6. Per germline, CDR1 MNHEY and CDR2 SMNVEV (reference sequence). The length of the CDR3 is 15 residues.

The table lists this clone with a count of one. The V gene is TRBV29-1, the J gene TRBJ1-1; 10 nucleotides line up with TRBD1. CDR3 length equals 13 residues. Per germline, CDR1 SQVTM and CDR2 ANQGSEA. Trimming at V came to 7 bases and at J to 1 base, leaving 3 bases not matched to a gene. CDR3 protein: CSARQGANTEAFF. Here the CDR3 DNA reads TGCAGCGCCCGACAGGGGGCGAACACTGAAGCTTTCTTT. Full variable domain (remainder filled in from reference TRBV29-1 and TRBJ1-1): SAVISQKPSRDICQRGTSLTIQCQVDSQVTMMFWYRQQPGQSLTLIATANQGSEATYESGFVIDKFPISRPNLTFSTLTVSNMSPEDSSIYLCSARQGANTEAFFGQGTRLTVV.

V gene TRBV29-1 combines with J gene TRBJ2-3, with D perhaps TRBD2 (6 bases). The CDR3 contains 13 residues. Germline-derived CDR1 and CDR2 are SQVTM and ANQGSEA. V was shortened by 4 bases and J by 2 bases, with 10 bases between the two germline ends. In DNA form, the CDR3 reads TGCAGCGTTGTTGGAGGGGCCACAGATACGCAGTATTTT. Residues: CSVVGGATDTQYF.

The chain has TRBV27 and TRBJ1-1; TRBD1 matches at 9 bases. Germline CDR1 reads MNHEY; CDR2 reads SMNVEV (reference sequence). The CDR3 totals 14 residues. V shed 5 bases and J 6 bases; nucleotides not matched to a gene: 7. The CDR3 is CASSVLQGAAEAFF. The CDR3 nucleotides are TGTGCCAGCAGTGTGCTACAGGGGGCCGCTGAAGCTTTCTTT.

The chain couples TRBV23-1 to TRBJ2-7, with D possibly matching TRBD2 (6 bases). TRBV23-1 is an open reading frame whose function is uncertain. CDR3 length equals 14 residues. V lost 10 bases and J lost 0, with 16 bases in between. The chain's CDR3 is CATPSAGPSYEQYF. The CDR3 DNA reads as TGCGCCACCCCCTCGGCGGGGCCCTCCTACGAGCAGTACTTC.

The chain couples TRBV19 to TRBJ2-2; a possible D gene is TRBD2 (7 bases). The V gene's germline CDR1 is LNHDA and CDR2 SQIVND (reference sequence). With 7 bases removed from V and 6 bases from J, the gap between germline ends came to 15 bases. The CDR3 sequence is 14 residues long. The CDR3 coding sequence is TGTGCCAGTACCGAATGGGGGGGGCCCGGGGAGCTGTTTTTT. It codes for CASTEWGGPGELFF.

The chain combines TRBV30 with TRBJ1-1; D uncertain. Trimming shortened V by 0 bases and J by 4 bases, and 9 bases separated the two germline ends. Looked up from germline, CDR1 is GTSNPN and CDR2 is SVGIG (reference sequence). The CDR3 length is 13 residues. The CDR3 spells CAWSVRVGTEAFF. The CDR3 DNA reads TGTGCCTGGAGTGTGAGGGTTGGCACTGAAGCTTTCTTT.

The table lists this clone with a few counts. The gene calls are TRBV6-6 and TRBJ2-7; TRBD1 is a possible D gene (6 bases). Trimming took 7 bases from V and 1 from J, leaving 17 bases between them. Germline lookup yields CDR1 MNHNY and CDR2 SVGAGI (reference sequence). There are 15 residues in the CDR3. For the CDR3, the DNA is TGTGCCAGCACCAATCAGGGGCAGCGATCCTACGAGCAGTACTTC. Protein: CASTNQGQRSYEQYF.

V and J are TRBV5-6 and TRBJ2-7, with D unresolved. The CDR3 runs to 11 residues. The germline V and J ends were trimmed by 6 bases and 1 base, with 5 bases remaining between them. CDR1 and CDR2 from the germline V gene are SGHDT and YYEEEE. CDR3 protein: CASTGSYEQYF. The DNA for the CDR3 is TGTGCCAGCACCGGTTCCTACGAGCAGTACTTC.

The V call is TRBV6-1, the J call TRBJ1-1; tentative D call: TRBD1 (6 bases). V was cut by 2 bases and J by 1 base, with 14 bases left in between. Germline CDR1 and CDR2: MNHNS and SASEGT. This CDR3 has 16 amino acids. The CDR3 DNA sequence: TGTGCCAGCAGTGAAACGGAGGGGGAGGGGAACACTGAAGCTTTCTTT. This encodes CASSETEGEGNTEAFF.

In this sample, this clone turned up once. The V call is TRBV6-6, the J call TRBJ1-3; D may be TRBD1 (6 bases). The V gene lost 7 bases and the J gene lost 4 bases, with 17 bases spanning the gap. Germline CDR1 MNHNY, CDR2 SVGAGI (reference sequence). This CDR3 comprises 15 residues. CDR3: CASTRDLGTGNTIYF. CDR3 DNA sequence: TGTGCCAGCACCCGGGACCTAGGGACAGGAAACACCATATATTTT.

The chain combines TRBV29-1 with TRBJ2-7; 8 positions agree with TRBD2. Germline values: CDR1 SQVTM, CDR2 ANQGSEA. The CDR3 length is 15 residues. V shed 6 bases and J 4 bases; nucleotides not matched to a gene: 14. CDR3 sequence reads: CSVTLVRTSTYEQYF. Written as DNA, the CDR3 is TGCAGCGTCACGTTGGTAAGGACTAGCACGTACGAGCAGTACTTC.

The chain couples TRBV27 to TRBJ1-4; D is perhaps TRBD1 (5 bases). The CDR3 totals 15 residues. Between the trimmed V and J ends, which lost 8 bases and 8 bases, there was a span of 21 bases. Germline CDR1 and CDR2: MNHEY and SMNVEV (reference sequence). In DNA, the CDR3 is TGTGCCAGCGCTACCGTCGGGCAGGGCTGGGAAAAACTGTTTTTT. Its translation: CASATVGQGWEKLFF.

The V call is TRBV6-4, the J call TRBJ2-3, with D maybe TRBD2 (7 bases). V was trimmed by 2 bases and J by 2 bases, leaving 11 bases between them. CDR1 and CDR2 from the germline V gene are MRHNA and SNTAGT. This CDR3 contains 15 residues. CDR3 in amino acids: CASSDRAGATDTQYF. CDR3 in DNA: TGTGCCAGCAGTGACCGCGCGGGGGCCACAGATACGCAGTATTTT.

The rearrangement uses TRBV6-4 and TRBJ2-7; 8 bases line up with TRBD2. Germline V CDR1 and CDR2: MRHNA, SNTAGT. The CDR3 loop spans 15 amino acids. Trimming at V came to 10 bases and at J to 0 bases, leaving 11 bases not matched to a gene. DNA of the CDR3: TGTGCCACATTTAGCGGGAAAAGAACCTCCTACGAGCAGTACTTC. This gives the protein CATFSGKRTSYEQYF.

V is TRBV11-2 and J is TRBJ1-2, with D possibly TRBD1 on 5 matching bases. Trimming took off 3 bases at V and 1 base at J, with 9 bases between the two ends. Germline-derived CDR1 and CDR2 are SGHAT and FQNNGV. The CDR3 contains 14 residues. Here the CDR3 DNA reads TGTGCCAGCAGCTTTGGGGGGGGTAACTATGGCTACACCTTC. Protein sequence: CASSFGGGNYGYTF.

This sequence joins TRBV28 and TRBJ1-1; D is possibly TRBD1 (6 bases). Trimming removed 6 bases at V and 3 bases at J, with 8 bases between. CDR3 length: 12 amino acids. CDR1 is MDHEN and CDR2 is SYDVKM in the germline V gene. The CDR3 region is CASRGAYTEAFF. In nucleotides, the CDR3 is TGTGCCAGCAGGGGGGCTTACACTGAAGCTTTCTTT.

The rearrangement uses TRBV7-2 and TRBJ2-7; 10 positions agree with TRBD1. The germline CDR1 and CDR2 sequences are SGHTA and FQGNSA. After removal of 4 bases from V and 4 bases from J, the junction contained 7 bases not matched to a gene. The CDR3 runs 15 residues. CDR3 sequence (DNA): TGTGCCAGCAGCTCCGGACAGGGGGGACCTTACGAGCAGTACTTC. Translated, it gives CASSSGQGGPYEQYF.

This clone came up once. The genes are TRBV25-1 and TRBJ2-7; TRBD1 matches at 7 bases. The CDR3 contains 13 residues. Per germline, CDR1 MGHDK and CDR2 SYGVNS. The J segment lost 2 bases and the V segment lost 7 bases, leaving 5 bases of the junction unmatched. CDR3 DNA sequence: TGTGCCAGCACGGATCAGGGGGCCTACGAGCAGTACTTC. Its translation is CASTDQGAYEQYF.

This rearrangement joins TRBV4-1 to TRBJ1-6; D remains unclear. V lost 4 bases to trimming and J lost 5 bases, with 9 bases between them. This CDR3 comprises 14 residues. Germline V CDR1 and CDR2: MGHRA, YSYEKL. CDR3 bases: TGCGCCAGCAGCCTCCGCGCCGATAATTCACCCCTCCACTTT. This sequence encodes CASSLRADNSPLHF.

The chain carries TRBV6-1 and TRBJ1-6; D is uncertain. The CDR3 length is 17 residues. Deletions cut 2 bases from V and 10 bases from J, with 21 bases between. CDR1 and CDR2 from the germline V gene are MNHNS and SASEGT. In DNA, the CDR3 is TGTGCCAGCAGTGAAATCCCCCTCGCGGCCGAAAGGTCACCCCTCCACTTT. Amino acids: CASSEIPLAAERSPLHF.

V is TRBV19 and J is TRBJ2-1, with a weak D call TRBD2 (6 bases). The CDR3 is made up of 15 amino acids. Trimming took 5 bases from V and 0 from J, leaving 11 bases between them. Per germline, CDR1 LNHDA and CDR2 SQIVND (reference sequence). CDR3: CASSFFGSSYNEQFF. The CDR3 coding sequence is TGTGCCAGTAGTTTTTTCGGGAGCTCCTACAATGAGCAGTTCTTC.

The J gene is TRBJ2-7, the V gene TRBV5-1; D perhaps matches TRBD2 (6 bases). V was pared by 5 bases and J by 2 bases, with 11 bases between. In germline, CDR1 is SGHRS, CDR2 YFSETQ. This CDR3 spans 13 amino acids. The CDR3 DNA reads TGCGCCAGCAGAGGAGGGACCACCTACGAGCAGTACTTC. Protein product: CASRGGTTYEQYF.

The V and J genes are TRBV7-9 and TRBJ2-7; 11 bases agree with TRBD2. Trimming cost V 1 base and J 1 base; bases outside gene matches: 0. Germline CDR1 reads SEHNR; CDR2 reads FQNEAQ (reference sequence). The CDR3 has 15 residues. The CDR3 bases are TGTGCCAGCAGCTTAGTAGCGGGGGGGTCCTACGAGCAGTACTTC. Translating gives CASSLVAGGSYEQYF.